This T cell receptor beta chain comes out of a study of cytomegalovirus exposure and HLA in healthy donors. This clone showed up just once. Amplification used 60 Vbeta primers and 13 Jbeta primers. How the authors handled the data: In a later analysis, 79 million or so unique TCR beta chains included roughly 11 million shared by two or more donors. Data came from immunoSEQ multiplex PCR; TCRdb stores just in-frame clones and leaves some out. V and J calls and clone size are as listed in that table; D and trimming were resolved from the DNA. The data hold some 160,000 clones, with around 75% observed a single time. The CDR3 is 16 residues long. From germline, CDR1 is MNHNY and CDR2 SVGAGI (reference sequence). V lost 7 bases, J lost 6 bases, and 11 bases stayed unmatched.

Specimen: PBMCs. This chain connects TRBV6-6 to TRBJ2-2; 10 nucleotides match TRBD2. The sequence was collected from a male donor in good health and CMV-seronegative. The CDR3 spells CASTPSGGAKAGELFF. Written as DNA, the CDR3 is TGTGCCAGCACCCCTAGCGGGGGCGCAAAAGCCGGGGAGCTGTTTTTT.